This entry lists 32 T cell receptor beta chains sequenced from one sample in a study of CXCR3-negative and CXCR3-positive naive CD8 T cells. cDNA libraries for TRB were generated by 5' RACE incorporating UMI labels. TCRdb reprocessed the 5' RACE reads and stores each CDR3 protein as one record, lacking DNA. The sample totals under 65,000 distinct CDR3 sequences; its top ten clones hold around 22%. What was sequenced was memory CD8+ T cells from blood. These receptors came from a human donor in good health. Some clones in this sample may be carry-over from other donors' samples.

The gene calls are TRBV11-3 and TRBJ2-2; TCRdb designates TRBD2, a call that cannot be tested without DNA. Germline loops: CDR1 SGHNT, CDR2 YENEEA. The CDR3 consists of 14 residues. The CDR3 reads CASSSGGDTGELFF.

This sequence joins TRBV23-1 and TRBJ2-7; TCRdb picks TRBD2, but there is no DNA to check that call. TRBV23-1 is identified as an open reading frame with a role that is uncertain. The CDR3 loop spans 14 amino acids. CDR3 sequence reads: CASSLRLAHYEQYF.

The chain is built from TRBV7-2 and TRBJ1-5; checking the TCRdb D call of TRBD1 is not possible without DNA. The CDR3 runs 15 residues. Per the germline V gene, CDR1 is SGHTA and CDR2 is FQGNSA. The CDR3 spells CASSAGTGVEGPQHF.

This chain connects TRBV29-1 to TRBJ1-3. Germline values: CDR1 SQVTM, CDR2 ANQGSEA. The CDR3 runs to 14 residues. The CDR3 sequence: CSVEVQSSGNTIYF.

This sequence joins TRBV27 and TRBJ2-7. Germline V gives CDR1 MNHEY, CDR2 SMNVEV (reference sequence). The CDR3 is 13 residues long. CDR3 residues: CASSLGGFYEQYF.

The chain has TRBV14 and TRBJ1-1. This CDR3 contains 13 residues. Germline CDR1 reads SGHDN; CDR2 reads FVKESK. CDR3 sequence reads: CASSQVRTAEAFF.

The V gene is TRBV20-1, the J gene TRBJ2-2. CDR3 length: 16 residues. The germline gives CDR1 DFQATT, CDR2 SNEGSKA (reference sequence). This CDR3 is CSARDTERIYTGELFF.

This chain joins TRBV14 and TRBJ2-5; lacking DNA, the TRBD1 call made by TCRdb goes unchecked. The CDR3 has 19 residues. CDR1 is SGHDN, CDR2 FVKESK, per germline. This CDR3 reads CASSRMGGVADPPVETQYF.

V and J are TRBV5-4 and TRBJ1-1; TCRdb lists TRBD1, though no DNA is available to test this call. The CDR3 is 14 amino acids. The germline CDR1 and CDR2 sequences are SGHNT and YYREEE (reference sequence). CDR3 residues: CASSGGTGGTEAFF.

This chain links TRBV7-9 with TRBJ2-1; TCRdb reports TRBD1, a call that lacks DNA to check it against. The CDR3 totals 14 residues. Germline assignment: CDR1 SEHNR and CDR2 FQNEAQ (reference sequence). CDR3 sequence reads: CASSLALREFEQFF.

This rearrangement joins TRBV7-6 to TRBJ2-7. The CDR3 spans 12 residues. Germline V gene data show CDR1 as SGHVS and CDR2 as FNYEAQ. This CDR3 reads CASSSETYEQYF.

The CDR3 sequence: CASSFQREGISYNEQFF. The V and J genes are TRBV28 and TRBJ2-1; checking the TCRdb D call of TRBD2 is not possible without DNA. Looked up from germline, CDR1 is MDHEN and CDR2 is SYDVKM. This CDR3 spans 17 amino acids.

The V call is TRBV20-1, the J call TRBJ2-1; the TCRdb D gene call, TRBD1, has no DNA to confirm it. This CDR3 spans 13 amino acids. CDR1 is DFQATT, CDR2 SNEGSKA, per germline (reference sequence). The chain's CDR3 is CSARDTGDNEQFF.

The chain uses TRBV29-1 and TRBJ1-2; TCRdb lists TRBD1, though no DNA is available to test this call. The CDR3 has 15 amino acids. Germline values: CDR1 SQVTM, CDR2 ANQGSEA. The CDR3 here is CSVEVSSGNGYGYTF.

V usage is TRBV7-3 and J usage is TRBJ2-1. This CDR3 spans 11 amino acids. The germline gives CDR1 SGHTA, CDR2 FQGTGA. This CDR3 reads CASGENNEQFF.

The genes are TRBV29-1 and TRBJ2-7; TCRdb indicates TRBD1, and absent DNA this call remains unverified. The germline gives CDR1 SQVTM, CDR2 ANQGSEA. There are 14 residues in the CDR3. The CDR3 is CSVDRGQGPDEQYF.

V gene TRBV11-3 combines with J gene TRBJ2-7; the D gene TCRdb calls, TRBD1, cannot be checked with no DNA. Germline lookup yields CDR1 SGHNT and CDR2 YENEEA. This CDR3 is 14 amino acids long. The CDR3 region is CASSSRDGAYEQYF.

The CDR3 is CASSLFRGQGEQFF. The chain carries TRBV12-3 or TRBV12-4 and TRBJ2-1; TCRdb picks TRBD1, but there is no DNA to check that call. The CDR3 runs to 14 residues.

J is TRBJ2-5 and V is TRBV29-1. Germline V gene data show CDR1 as SQVTM and CDR2 as ANQGSEA. The CDR3 has 12 residues. The chain's CDR3 is CSVDFGEETQYF.

The rearrangement uses TRBV4-1 and TRBJ1-1; TCRdb returns TRBD1, unconfirmable since there is no DNA. This CDR3 contains 15 residues. CDR1 is MGHRA, CDR2 YSYEKL, per germline. The CDR3 region is CASSQTGGGNTEAFF.

The chain joins TRBV27 to TRBJ2-7; without DNA, the TCRdb call of TRBD1 cannot be checked. CDR1 MNHEY and CDR2 SMNVEV come from the germline V gene (reference sequence). The CDR3 consists of 15 residues. The CDR3 here is CASSLLGPASYEQYF.

J is TRBJ2-1 and V is TRBV5-5. Germline V gene lookup returns CDR1 SGHKS and CDR2 YYEKEE (reference sequence). This CDR3 has 11 amino acids. The CDR3 region is CASSLGGKQFF.

The chain employs TRBV27 and TRBJ2-7; TCRdb selects TRBD1, and the lack of DNA leaves this call unchecked. The CDR3 totals 15 residues. CDR1 MNHEY and CDR2 SMNVEV come from the germline V gene (reference sequence). The CDR3 sequence: CASSPPPYPFHEQYF.

The chain links TRBV6-4 to TRBJ2-3; TCRdb picks TRBD2, but there is no DNA to check that call. Germline V gene lookup returns CDR1 MRHNA and CDR2 SNTAGT. This CDR3 region has 15 residues. The chain's CDR3 is CASSDSSGGADTQYF.

The rearrangement uses TRBV12-3 or TRBV12-4 and TRBJ1-5; the TCRdb call, TRBD1, lacks DNA for checking. CDR3 length: 14 residues. CDR3 sequence: CASSFPGEGQPQHF.

The chain employs TRBV6-1 and TRBJ1-2. Germline-derived CDR1 and CDR2 are MNHNS and SASEGT. The CDR3 sequence is 12 residues long. CDR3 sequence: CASSEQAYGYTF.

The chain links TRBV21-1 to TRBJ2-7; the D gene TCRdb calls, TRBD2, cannot be checked with no DNA. TRBV21-1 corresponds to a pseudogene. The CDR3 totals 19 residues. CDR3 region: CASSKTRGLAEGLSYEQYF.

V is TRBV29-1 and J is TRBJ2-1. The CDR3 loop spans 13 amino acids. Germline CDR1 and CDR2: SQVTM and ANQGSEA. The CDR3 is CSVEDSLYNEQFF.

This CDR3 reads CSVDTRTGAYYGYTF. The chain recombines TRBV29-1 with TRBJ1-2; TCRdb calls TRBD1, which cannot be checked without DNA. The CDR3 length is 15 residues. Per the germline V gene, CDR1 is SQVTM and CDR2 is ANQGSEA.

This chain links TRBV20-1 with TRBJ2-1. The CDR3 is 12 amino acids. From germline, CDR1 is DFQATT and CDR2 SNEGSKA (reference sequence). CDR3 sequence reads: CSARISDNEQFF.

This sequence joins TRBV28 and TRBJ1-6; TCRdb reports TRBD1, a call that lacks DNA to check it against. CDR3 length: 16 amino acids. Germline lookup yields CDR1 MDHEN and CDR2 SYDVKM. This CDR3 reads CASRGQGIGYNSPLHF.

The rearrangement joins TRBV7-9 to TRBJ2-1; with no DNA, the TCRdb D assignment of TRBD1 cannot be verified. The CDR3 length is 11 residues. Germline V CDR1 and CDR2: SEHNR, FQNEAQ (reference sequence). The CDR3 region is CASSPDRLQFF.